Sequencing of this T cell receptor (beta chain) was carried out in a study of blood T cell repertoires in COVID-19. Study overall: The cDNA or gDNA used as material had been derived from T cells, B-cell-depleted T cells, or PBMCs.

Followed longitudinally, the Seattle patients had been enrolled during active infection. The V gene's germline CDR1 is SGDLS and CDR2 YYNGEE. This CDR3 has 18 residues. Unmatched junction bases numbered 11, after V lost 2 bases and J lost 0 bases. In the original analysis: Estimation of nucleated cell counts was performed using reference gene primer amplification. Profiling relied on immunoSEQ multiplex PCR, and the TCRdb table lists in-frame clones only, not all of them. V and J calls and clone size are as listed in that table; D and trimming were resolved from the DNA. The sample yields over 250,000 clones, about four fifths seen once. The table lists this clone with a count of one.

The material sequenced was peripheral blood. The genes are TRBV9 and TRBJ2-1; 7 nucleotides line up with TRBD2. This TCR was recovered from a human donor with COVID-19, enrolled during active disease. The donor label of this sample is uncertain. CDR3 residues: CASSVAASGPGSYNEQFF. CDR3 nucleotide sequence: TGTGCCAGCAGCGTGGCGGCTAGCGGCCCTGGCTCCTACAATGAGCAGTTCTTC.